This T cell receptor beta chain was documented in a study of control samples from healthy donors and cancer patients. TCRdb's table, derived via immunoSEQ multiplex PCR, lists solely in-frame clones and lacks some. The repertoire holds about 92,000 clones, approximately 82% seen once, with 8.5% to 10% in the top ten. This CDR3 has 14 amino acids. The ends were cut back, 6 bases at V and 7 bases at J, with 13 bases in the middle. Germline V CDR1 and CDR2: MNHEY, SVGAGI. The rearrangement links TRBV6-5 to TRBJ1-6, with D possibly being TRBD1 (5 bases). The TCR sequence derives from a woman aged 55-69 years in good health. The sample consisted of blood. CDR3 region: CASSQRQTNSPLHF. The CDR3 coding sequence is TGTGCCAGCAGCCAGAGACAGACAAATTCACCCCTCCACTTT.